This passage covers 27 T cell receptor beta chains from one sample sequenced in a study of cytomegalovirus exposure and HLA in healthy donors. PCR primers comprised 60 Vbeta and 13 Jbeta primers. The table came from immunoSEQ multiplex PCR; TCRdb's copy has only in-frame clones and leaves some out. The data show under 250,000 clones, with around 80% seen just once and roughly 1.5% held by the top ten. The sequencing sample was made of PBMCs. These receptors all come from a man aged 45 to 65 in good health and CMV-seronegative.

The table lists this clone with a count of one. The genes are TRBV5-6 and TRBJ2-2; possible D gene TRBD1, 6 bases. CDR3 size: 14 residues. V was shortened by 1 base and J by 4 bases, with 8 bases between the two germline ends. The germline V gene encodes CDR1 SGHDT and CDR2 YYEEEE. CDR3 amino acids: CASSLTGTTGELFF. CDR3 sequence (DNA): TGTGCCAGCAGCTTGACAGGGACCACCGGGGAGCTGTTTTTT.

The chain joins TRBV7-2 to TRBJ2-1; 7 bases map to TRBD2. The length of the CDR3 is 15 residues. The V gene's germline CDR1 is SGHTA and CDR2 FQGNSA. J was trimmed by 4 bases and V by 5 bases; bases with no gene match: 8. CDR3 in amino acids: CASSLLAFGYNEQFF. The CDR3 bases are TGTGCCAGCAGCCTACTAGCGTTTGGTTACAATGAGCAGTTCTTC.

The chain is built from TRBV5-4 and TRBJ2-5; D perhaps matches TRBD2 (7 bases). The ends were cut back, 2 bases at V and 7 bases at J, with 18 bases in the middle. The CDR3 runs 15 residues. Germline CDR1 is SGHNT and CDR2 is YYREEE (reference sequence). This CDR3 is CASSFPNGGPGTQYF. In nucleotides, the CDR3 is TGTGCCAGCAGCTTTCCAAACGGGGGGCCGGGGACCCAGTACTTC.

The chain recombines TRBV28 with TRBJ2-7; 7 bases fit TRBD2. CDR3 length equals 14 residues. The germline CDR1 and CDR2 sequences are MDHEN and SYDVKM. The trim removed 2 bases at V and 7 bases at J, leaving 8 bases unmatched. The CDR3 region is CASSLTSAVPEQYF. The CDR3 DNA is TGTGCCAGCAGTTTAACTAGCGCGGTCCCGGAGCAGTACTTC.

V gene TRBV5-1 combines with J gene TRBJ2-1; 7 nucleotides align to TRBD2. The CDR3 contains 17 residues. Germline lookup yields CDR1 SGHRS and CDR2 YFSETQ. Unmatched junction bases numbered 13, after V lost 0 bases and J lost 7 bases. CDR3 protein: CASSLGKGGGTLNEQFF. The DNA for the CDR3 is TGCGCCAGCAGCTTGGGGAAGGGCGGGGGAACACTGAATGAGCAGTTCTTC.

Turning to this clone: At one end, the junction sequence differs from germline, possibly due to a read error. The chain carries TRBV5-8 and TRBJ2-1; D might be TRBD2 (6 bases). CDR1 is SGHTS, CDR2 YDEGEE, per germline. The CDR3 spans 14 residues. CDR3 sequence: CASSLGAGYNEQFF. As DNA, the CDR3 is TGTGCCAGCAGTTTGGGTGCGGGGTACAATGAGCAGTTCTTC.

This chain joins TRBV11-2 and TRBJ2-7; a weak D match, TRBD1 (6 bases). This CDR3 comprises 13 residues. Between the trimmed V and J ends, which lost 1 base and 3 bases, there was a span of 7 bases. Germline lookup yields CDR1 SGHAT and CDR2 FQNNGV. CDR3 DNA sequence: TGTGCCAGCAGCTTAGGGACAGACTACGAGCAGTACTTC. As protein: CASSLGTDYEQYF.

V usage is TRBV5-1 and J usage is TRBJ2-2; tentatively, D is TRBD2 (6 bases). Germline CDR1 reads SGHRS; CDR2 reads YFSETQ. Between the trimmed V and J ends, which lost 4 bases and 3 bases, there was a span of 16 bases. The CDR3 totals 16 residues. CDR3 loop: CASSQEGSWYTGELFF. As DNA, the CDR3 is TGCGCCAGCAGCCAGGAGGGGAGTTGGTACACCGGGGAGCTGTTTTTT.

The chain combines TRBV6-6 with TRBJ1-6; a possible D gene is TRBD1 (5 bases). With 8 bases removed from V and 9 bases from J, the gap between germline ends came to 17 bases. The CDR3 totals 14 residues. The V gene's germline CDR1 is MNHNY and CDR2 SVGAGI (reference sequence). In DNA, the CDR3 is TGTGCCAGCTTGAGGGCCCCCGGGGGTTCACCCCTCCACTTT. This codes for CASLRAPGGSPLHF.

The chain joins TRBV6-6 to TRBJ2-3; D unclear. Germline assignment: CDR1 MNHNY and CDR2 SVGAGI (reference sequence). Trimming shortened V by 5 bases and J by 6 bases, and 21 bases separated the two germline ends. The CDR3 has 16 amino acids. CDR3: CASSPKDSKPRDTQYF. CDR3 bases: TGTGCCAGCAGTCCTAAAGACTCCAAACCAAGGGATACGCAGTATTTT.

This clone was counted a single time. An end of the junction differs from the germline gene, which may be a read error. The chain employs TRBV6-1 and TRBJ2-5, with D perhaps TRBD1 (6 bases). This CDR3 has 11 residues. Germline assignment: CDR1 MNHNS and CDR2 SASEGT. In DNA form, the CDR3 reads TGTGCCAGCAAGGGCCCCCCAGGGGTGGACTTC. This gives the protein CASKGPPGVDF.

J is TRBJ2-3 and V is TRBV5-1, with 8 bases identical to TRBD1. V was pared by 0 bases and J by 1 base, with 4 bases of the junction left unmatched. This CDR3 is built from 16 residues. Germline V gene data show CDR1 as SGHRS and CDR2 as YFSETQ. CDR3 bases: TGCGCCAGCAGCTTGGCGGGGACAGGTCGCACAGATACGCAGTATTTT. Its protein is CASSLAGTGRTDTQYF. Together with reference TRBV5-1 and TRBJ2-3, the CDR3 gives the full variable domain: KAGVTQTPRYLIKTRGQQVTLSCSPISGHRSVSWYQQTPGQGLQFLFEYFSETQRNKGNFPGRFSGRQFSNSRSEMNVSTLELGDSALYLCASSLAGTGRTDTQYFGPGTRLTVL.

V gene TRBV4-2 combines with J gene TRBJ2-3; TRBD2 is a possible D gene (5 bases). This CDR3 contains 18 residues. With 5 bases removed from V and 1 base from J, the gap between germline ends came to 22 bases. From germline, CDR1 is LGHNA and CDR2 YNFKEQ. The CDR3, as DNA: TGTGCCAGCAGCAAAAAAGCTGCGGGCGCCCTGGGCACAGATACGCAGTATTTT. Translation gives CASSKKAAGALGTDTQYF.

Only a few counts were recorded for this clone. CDR3 loop: CASSPQGNYGYTF. CDR3 DNA sequence: TGTGCCAGCAGCCCACAGGGAAACTATGGCTACACCTTC. This sequence joins TRBV7-2 and TRBJ1-2, with TRBD1 as a possible D gene (6 bases). CDR3 length equals 13 residues. Germline CDR1 is SGHTA and CDR2 is FQGNSA. The V gene lost 5 bases and the J gene lost 2 bases, with 9 bases spanning the gap.

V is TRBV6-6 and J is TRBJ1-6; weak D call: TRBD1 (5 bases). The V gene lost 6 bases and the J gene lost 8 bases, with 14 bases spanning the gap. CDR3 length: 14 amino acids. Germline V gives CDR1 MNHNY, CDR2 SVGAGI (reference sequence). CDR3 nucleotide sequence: TGTGCCAGCAGGGTCGGGACTTACGATTCACCCCTCCACTTT. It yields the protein CASRVGTYDSPLHF.

This chain's CDR3 is CAWSVTRDSYRPYGGYTF. The DNA for the CDR3 is TGTGCCTGGAGTGTAACACGGGACAGTTACCGACCCTACGGGGGCTACACCTTC. The V and J genes are TRBV30 and TRBJ1-2; 7 bases are shared with TRBD1. Germline-derived CDR1 and CDR2 are GTSNPN and SVGIG (reference sequence). After removal of 0 bases from V and 8 bases from J, the junction contained 21 bases not matched to a gene. The CDR3 loop spans 18 amino acids. The entire variable domain, with the rest obtained from reference TRBV30 and TRBJ1-2, is as follows: SQTIHQWPATLVQPVGSPLSLECTVEGTSNPNLYWYRQAAGRGLQLLFYSVGIGQISSEVPQNLSASRPQDRQFILSSKKLLLSDSGFYLCAWSVTRDSYRPYGGYTFGSGTRLTVV.

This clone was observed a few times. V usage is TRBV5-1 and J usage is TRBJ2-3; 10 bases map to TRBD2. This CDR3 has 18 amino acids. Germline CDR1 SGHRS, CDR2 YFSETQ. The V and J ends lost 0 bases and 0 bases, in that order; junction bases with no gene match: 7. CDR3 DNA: TGCGCCAGCAGCTTGGGACTTCTAGCGGGAGATAGCACAGATACGCAGTATTTT. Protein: CASSLGLLAGDSTDTQYF.

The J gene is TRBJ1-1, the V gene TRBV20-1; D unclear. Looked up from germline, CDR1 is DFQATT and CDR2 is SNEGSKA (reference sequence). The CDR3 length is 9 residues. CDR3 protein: CSLRSETFF. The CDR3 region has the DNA TGCAGCCTCCGGAGCGAAACTTTCTTT.

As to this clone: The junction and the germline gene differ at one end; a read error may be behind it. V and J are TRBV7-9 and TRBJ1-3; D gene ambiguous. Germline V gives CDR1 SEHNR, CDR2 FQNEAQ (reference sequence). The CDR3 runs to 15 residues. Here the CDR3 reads CSSSPPTLSGNTIYF. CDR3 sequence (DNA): TGTTCCAGCAGCCCCCCGACACTCTCTGGAAACACCATATATTTT. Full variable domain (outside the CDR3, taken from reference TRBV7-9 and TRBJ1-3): DTGVSQNPRHKITKRGQNVTFRCDPISEHNRLYWYRQTLGQGPEFLTYFQNEAQLEKSRLLSDRFSAERPKGSFSTLEIQRTEQGDSAMYLCSSSPPTLSGNTIYFGEGSWLTVV.

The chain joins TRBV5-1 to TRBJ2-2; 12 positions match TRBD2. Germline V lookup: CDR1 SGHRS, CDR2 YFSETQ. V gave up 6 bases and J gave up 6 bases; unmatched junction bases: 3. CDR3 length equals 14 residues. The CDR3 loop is CASTLAGGPGELFF. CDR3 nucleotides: TGCGCCAGCACACTAGCGGGGGGTCCCGGGGAGCTGTTTTTT.

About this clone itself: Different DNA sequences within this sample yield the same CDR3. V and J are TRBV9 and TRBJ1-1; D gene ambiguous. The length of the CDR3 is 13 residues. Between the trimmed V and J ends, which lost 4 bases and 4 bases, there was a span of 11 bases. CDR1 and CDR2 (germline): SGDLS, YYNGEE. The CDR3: CASSSRGGTEAFF. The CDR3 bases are TGTGCCAGCAGCTCTCGGGGTGGCACTGAAGCTTTCTTT.

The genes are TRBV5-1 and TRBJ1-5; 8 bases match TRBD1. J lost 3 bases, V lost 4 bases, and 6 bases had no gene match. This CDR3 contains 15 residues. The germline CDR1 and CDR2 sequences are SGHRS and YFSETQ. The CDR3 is CASSIGQGDNQPQHF. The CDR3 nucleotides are TGCGCCAGCAGCATAGGACAGGGCGACAATCAGCCCCAGCATTTT. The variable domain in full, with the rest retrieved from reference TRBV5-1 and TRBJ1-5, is KAGVTQTPRYLIKTRGQQVTLSCSPISGHRSVSWYQQTPGQGLQFLFEYFSETQRNKGNFPGRFSGRQFSNSRSEMNVSTLELGDSALYLCASSIGQGDNQPQHFGDGTRLSIL.

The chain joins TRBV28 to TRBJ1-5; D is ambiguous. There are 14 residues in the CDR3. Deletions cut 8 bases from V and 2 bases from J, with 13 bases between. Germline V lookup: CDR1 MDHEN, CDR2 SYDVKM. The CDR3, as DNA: TGTGCCAGCTCTCCGTGGGAGGGCAATCAGCCCCAGCATTTT. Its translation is CASSPWEGNQPQHF.

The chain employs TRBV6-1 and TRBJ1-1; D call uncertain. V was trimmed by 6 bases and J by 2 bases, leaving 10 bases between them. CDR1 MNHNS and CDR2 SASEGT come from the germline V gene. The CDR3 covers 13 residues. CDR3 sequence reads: CASRDRHNTEAFF. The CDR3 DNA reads TGTGCCAGCAGAGATAGACACAACACTGAAGCTTTCTTT.

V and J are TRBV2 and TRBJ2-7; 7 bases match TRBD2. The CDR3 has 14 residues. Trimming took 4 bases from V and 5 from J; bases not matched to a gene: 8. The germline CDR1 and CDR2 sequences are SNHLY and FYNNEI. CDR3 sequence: CASSGGGSPNEQYF. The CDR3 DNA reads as TGTGCCAGCAGTGGCGGCGGGAGCCCCAACGAGCAGTACTTC.

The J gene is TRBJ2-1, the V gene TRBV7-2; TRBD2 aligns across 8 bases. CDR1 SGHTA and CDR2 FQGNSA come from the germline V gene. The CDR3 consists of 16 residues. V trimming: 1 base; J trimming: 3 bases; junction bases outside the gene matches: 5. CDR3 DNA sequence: TGTGCCAGCAGCTTAGGGAGCGGGAGTCTCTACAATGAGCAGTTCTTC. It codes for CASSLGSGSLYNEQFF.

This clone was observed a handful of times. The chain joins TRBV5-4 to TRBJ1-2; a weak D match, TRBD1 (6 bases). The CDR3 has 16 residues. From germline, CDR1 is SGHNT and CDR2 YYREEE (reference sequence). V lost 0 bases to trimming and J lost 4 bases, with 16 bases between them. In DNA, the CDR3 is TGTGCCAGCAGCTTGGAGTGGACAGCTAATTTCTATGGCTACACCTTC. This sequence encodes CASSLEWTANFYGYTF.